This T cell receptor beta chain was retrieved from a study of T cells after yellow fever vaccination. The germline CDR1 and CDR2 sequences are LGHNA and YNFKEQ. V lost 5 bases, J lost 4 bases, and 11 bases lay in between. The length of the CDR3 is 13 residues. TCRdb passed the 5' RACE reads through MiXCR, listing each CDR3 protein once. The sample lists hundreds of thousands of distinct CDR3 sequences, approximately 13% occurring once. The material was PBMCs, obtained on the day of the yellow fever booster vaccination. The chain joins TRBV4-2 to TRBJ1-1; D remains ambiguous. This sequence originates from a man younger than 45 who received the YFV17D yellow fever vaccine. The CDR3 here is CASSGLTSTEAFF. CDR3 sequence (DNA): TGTGCCAGCAGCGGACTGACGAGCACTGAAGCTTTCTTT.